Listed here are 5 T cell receptor beta chains from one sample, sequenced in a study of T cell responses to AZD1222 COVID-19 vaccine. The assay was immunoSEQ multiplex PCR, and TCRdb's table has in-frame clones only and misses some. The table includes approximately 89,000 clones, 90% detected once. This specimen consisted of peripheral blood, obtained 28 days after the second AZD1222 dose. Source of these receptors: an adult who received the AZD1222 COVID-19 vaccine.

This rearrangement joins TRBV5-4 to TRBJ2-4; D is perhaps TRBD1 (5 bases). The CDR3 runs 15 residues. Germline CDR1 is SGHNT and CDR2 is YYREEE (reference sequence). V dropped 1 base and J dropped 7 bases, with 15 bases sitting between them. The CDR3 DNA sequence: TGTGCCAGCAGCTTGAGGGGTAGGCTTGCGAACATTCAGTACTTC. Translation gives CASSLRGRLANIQYF.

V gene TRBV6-5 combines with J gene TRBJ2-7; 7 nucleotides align to TRBD1. The germline gives CDR1 MNHEY, CDR2 SVGAGI. This CDR3 is 13 amino acids long. Losses at the gene ends were 6 bases for V and 6 bases for J; bases not matched to a gene: 8. This CDR3 reads CASRMGQSGEQYF. In DNA, the CDR3 is TGTGCCAGCAGGATGGGACAGTCAGGCGAGCAGTACTTC.

Only a few counts were recorded for this clone. The chain uses TRBV6-2 or TRBV6-3 and TRBJ2-5, with unresolved D. This CDR3 spans 11 amino acids. Looked up from germline, CDR1 is MNHEY and CDR2 is SVGEGT. Trimming left V 2 bases short and J 10 bases short, with 8 bases between. CDR3 loop: CASSYLVHQYF. CDR3 bases: TGTGCCAGCAGTTACCTAGTGCACCAGTACTTC.

V gene TRBV6-5 combines with J gene TRBJ2-6; D gene unclear. Trimming took 0 bases from V and 4 from J, leaving 4 bases between them. CDR1 MNHEY and CDR2 SVGAGI come from the germline V gene. The CDR3 has 14 amino acids. The CDR3 here is CASSYSPGANVLTF. CDR3 bases: TGTGCCAGCAGTTACTCCCCCGGGGCCAACGTCCTGACTTTC.

The genes are TRBV19 and TRBJ2-7; TRBD1 aligns across 7 bases. The germline gives CDR1 LNHDA, CDR2 SQIVND (reference sequence). Losses at the gene ends were 2 bases for V and 6 bases for J; bases not matched to a gene: 7. The CDR3 has 14 residues. CDR3 residues: CASSIRGPGGEQYF. In nucleotides, the CDR3 is TGTGCCAGTAGTATAAGGGGCCCAGGGGGCGAGCAGTACTTC. Full variable domain (outside the CDR3, taken from reference TRBV19 and TRBJ2-7): DGGITQSPKYLFRKEGQNVTLSCEQNLNHDAMYWYRQDPGQGLRLIYYSQIVNDFQKGDIAEGYSVSREKKESFPLTVTSAQKNPTAFYLCASSIRGPGGEQYFGPGTRLTVT.